The present entry profiles one T cell receptor beta chain with its context. There is no known antigen for this receptor. Nothing much larger sits one base from this clone, and base qualities are not available. V lost 3 bases and J lost 8 bases, and the count of bases not matched to a germline gene is 11. Including cysteine and phenylalanine, the CDR3 has 17 amino acids. Only the CDR3 DNA stays, 51 bases, in frame from base 1. Sequences SNHLY (CDR1) and FYNNEI (CDR2) are obtained from the germline V gene. The sample is drawn from a study of cytomegalovirus exposure and HLA in healthy donors (dated by TCRdb to 2017 to 2019). General notes on the study: In an earlier analysis of roughly 500 of the donors, around 300 Gb of sequence data and 100 million or so unique TCR beta sequences from about 179 million T cells were reported. Roughly 300 gigabases of sequencing data and approximately 92 million unique TCR sequences made up an early release that covered over 550 HLA-typed donors. The genetic ancestry cluster associated with self-reported Caucasian donors included approximately 85% of the 300 to 450 genotyped donors. The study aimed to test whether cataloging public T cell receptors could reveal signatures of past pathogen exposure. The study used immunosequencing to profile the T cell repertoires of 666 subjects and linked those repertoires to cytomegalovirus serostatus. In addition to the first cohort of roughly 700 subjects, a separate validation cohort of 100 to 150 different subjects was used. The study combined high-throughput TCR immunosequencing, statistical association of individual TCRs with disease status, and machine learning to predict cytomegalovirus infection status. A later analysis re-examined previously published TCR beta repertoires from just over 650 donors and added high-resolution HLA genotyping to investigate patterns of TCR occurrence. Rather than using new phenotypic data, the later analysis identified candidate immune exposures from TCR beta sequences and from how often those sequences occurred across donors. An earlier analysis of fewer than 750 of the donors used high-throughput TCR beta sequencing to judge whether each TCR beta V gene segment behaved as functional or pseudogenic. Alongside the repertoire data, information on donor age, sex, ethnicity and CMV serostatus was compiled. In a later genetic analysis, genome-wide SNP genotypes for 398 of the 666 donors were used, and that subset was treated as a discovery cohort. All discovery cohort repertoires had been generated using a single sequencing platform. HLA typing covered class I and class II loci at four-digit resolution. The number of typed donors differed by locus: roughly 629-630 for A, B, C, DRB1 and DQB1; 500 to 550 for DQA1; roughly 600 for DPA1; and roughly 450 for DPB1. Because of strong linkage in the cohort, roughly five DR-DQ haplotypes were treated as single units for association and clustering. Across some 400 genotyped donors of the cohort, an average of about 240,000 unique TCR beta nucleotide sequences per donor were sequenced, and 15% to 20% of those sequences were non-productive.

The library was prepared using the immunoSEQ multiplex PCR assay. For the multiplex PCR, a mixture combining 60 forward primers for TCR Vbeta segments and 13 reverse primers for TCR Jbeta segments was used. The CDR3 region of rearranged TCR beta genes was amplified from genomic DNA by a multiplex PCR assay. The amplified TCR beta libraries were sequenced on the Illumina HiSeq System as 87-base-pair reads. In the source study's methods: A later analysis counted approximately 84 million unique TCR beta chains across the 650 to 800 repertoires, and roughly 9.9 million of these chains were shared by at least two donors. Raw reads were error-corrected and collapsed into unique sequences by a nearest-neighbor algorithm in which closely related sequences were merged to remove PCR and sequencing errors. V, D and J gene segments were assigned by aligning CDR3 sequences to IMGT reference sequences. Each retained sequence needed at least a six-nucleotide match to both a V gene segment and a J gene segment. Rearrangements were called productive when the CDR3 lacked stop codons and stayed in frame with V and J; all others were non-productive. CDR3 was defined by IMGT convention, running from the second conserved V-encoded cysteine to the conserved J-encoded phenylalanine. In an earlier analysis of roughly 610 of the donors, sequences lacking an unambiguous match to a single V gene segment were excluded. In an earlier analysis of approximately 550 of the donors, V segments were called functional above 56.7% productive rearrangements and were called segregating when the between-donor standard deviation exceeded 5%. A statistical classification framework was built to diagnose cytomegalovirus status from the catalog of TCR beta chain sequences. In a later analysis, TCR nucleotide sequences were compared against IMGT/GENE-DB human TR gene sequences so that V and J genes could be assigned. Using the TCRdist pipeline, a later analysis assigned CDR3 sequences along with most-parsimonious VDJ recombination scenarios. In a later analysis, each TCR beta chain was defined by its CDR3 amino acid sequence together with its V-gene family, and reads lacking a unique V-gene family were excluded. To address suspected cross-contamination and a sequencing artifact, a later analysis removed around 590 highly shared, low-generation-probability nucleotide sequences. In a later analysis, a clonal expansion index was calculated for each public chain from normalized within-repertoire ranks of inferred template counts. Generation probabilities in a later analysis came from a VDJ recombination model fitted to out-of-frame rearrangements, and those results were checked against IGoR. In a later analysis, TCR-TCR, TCR-HLA and TCR-CMV co-occurrence was scored with hypergeometric tests, and a repertoire-size bias correction was applied to TCR pairs. To estimate false discovery rates, a later analysis permuted the HLA or CMV assignments 20 times. In a later analysis, co-occurring TCRs were grouped with DBSCAN, and TCRdist sequence similarity was added when clustering was performed within HLA-allele-positive subsets. Co-occurrence clustering excluded repertoires with fewer than 30,000 or more than 120,000 public chains, plus five with anomalous nucleotide sharing. In TCRdb, the immuneACCESS table is reduced to in-frame sequences with V and J assigned. These tables do not hold every clone; where another copy was compared, an unresolved V gene accounts for under half, and the others remain unexplained. V and J calls and clone size are copied from that table; D and trimming were computed from the DNA. Recorded for this sample are some 150,000 clones; around 83% of them occurred a single time. Together, the top ten hold roughly 7.7% of the sample.

Study-level results and caveats: Linkage disequilibrium might explain the correlated functional status among segregating V segments, but an unknown experimental factor could not be ruled out. In this cohort, only TCR beta chains were sequenced, and detectable features were limited by the absence of alpha or paired-chain data. According to a later analysis, most CMV-associated TCR beta chains appeared to be HLA-restricted, and the HLA associations seemed to be driven largely by CMV exposure. The presence/absence analyses assumed that sequencing depth was roughly uniform across donors, and that assumption may not be true. Because counts were too low, seventeen rarely observed V segments, including chromosome 9 orphons, were left out of the earlier analysis of approximately 580 of the donors. According to a later genetic analysis, donors in an Asian-associated ancestry cluster had fewer N-insertions in productive TCRs than the roughly 700-donor mean. The only immune exposure information available for the cohort was CMV serostatus. Cytomegalovirus status was reported to be diagnosed by the classifier with high specificity and sensitivity in both the original and validation cohorts. A later analysis reported that several top co-occurrence clusters appeared linked to parvovirus B19, influenza, CMV and Epstein-Barr virus. Across donors, most TCR sequences were observed very rarely, whereas some public TCRs were present in many individuals. Assigning TCR associations to individual alleles was difficult when HLA alleles, especially DR and DQ, strongly co-occurred. According to a later analysis, TCR association rates differed among HLA loci, with DRB1 alleles showing the most associated TCRs and HLA-C alleles showing the fewest. In vitro tests confirmed that three of the cytomegalovirus-associated TCR beta chains recognize cytomegalovirus antigens. A group of highly shared sequence variants was considered likely to be a technical artifact of the sequencing pipeline. Specific HLA alleles were associated with 18,000 or so TCR beta sequences at a false discovery rate of 0.05 in a later analysis. The study listed approximately 150 TCR beta chains as associated with cytomegalovirus. In a later genetic analysis, a missense DCLRE1C variant was associated with V-gene and J-gene trimming of TCR beta chains, and the association was replicated in an independent cohort. Some IMGT-functional V segments, including TRBV6-2 and TRBV6-3, could not be told apart with the 87-base-pair reads, so those segments were excluded. A further reported finding was that TCR beta sequences accurately predicted the HLA-A and HLA-B alleles for most subjects in the first cohort. It was suggested by the authors that the approach could potentially be generalized to other disease states and immunological phenotypes. Because some donors lacked HLA typing at each locus, the association tests relied only on the typed subset. In a later analysis, HLA-associated TCR beta chains were found to be more clonally expanded and to have lower generation probabilities than equally common non-associated chains. Broadly in line with IMGT annotations, most TCR beta V segments showed up in productive rearrangements about 90% or about 30% of the time in an earlier analysis of roughly 590 of the donors.

The cohort was made up of about 670 healthy bone marrow donors. At the time of sampling, every cohort member was nominally healthy, though immune exposures that went unrecorded were likely present. The donor tested CMV seropositive and was one of the 289 seropositive cohort members. Every donor gave a peripheral blood sample, and the peripheral blood mononuclear cells from that sample were used for TCR beta sequencing. The Qiagen DNeasy Blood Extraction Kit was used to extract genomic DNA from the blood cell samples. The chain uses TRBV2 and TRBJ2-2, with 11 middle bases fitting TRBD2. The sequencing input was PBMCs. The clonotype originates from a woman in her forties or fifties in good health and CMV-seropositive. The DNA reads as follows: TGTGCCAGCAGTGATGGGAAACTAGCGGGGGCAGGGGGGGAGCTGTTTTTT. Its coded protein is CASSDGKLAGAGGELFF.